Detailed here is one T cell receptor beta chain. This sample stems from a study of blood T cell repertoires in COVID-19. Background on the study: Sites in the United States, Italy and Spain provided acute and convalescent COVID-19 samples. The analysed material was cDNA or gDNA that came from T cells, B-cell-depleted T cells, or PBMCs.

Per the germline V gene, CDR1 is SGHAT and CDR2 is FQNNGV. The V gene end was trimmed by 5 bases and the J gene end by 2 bases; junction bases not matched to a gene: 15. The CDR3 covers 18 residues. In the study's own analysis: Estimates of nucleated cell counts were drawn from the amplification of reference gene primers. Some clones are missing from TCRdb's copy, which holds only in-frame ones; the method was immunoSEQ multiplex PCR. V and J calls and clone size are given by that table; D and trimming were obtained from the DNA. The table includes about 240,000 clones, about 80% detected once. The chain combines TRBV11-2 with TRBJ2-7; 10 bases line up with TRBD2. Sequenced sample: peripheral blood. The source is a woman aged 80 or over with acute or convalescent COVID-19. The CDR3 loop reads CASSLTVTSGYEAYEQYF. CDR3 DNA: TGTGCCAGCAGCCTAACCGTGACTAGCGGGTATGAGGCCTACGAGCAGTACTTC.